The rows below give T cell receptor beta chains drawn from one sample of a study of response to subunit inactivated influenza vaccine. TCRdb passed the RT-PCR reads through MiXCR, listing each CDR3 protein once. The sample has 500,000 or so distinct CDR3 sequences, more than 15% seen once. Specimen: CD4+ T cells sorted from PBMCs, collected less than 25 months after vaccination. These receptors originate from a man aged 50-75 years who received an inactivated influenza vaccine. Each CDR3 is given with its conserved first and last residue. Some rows have no size entry. The others give once, few or many, or a class for an expanded clone.

abundance,j_gene,v_gene,CDR3aa
few,TRBJ1-5,TRBV10-3,CAISRDRVGSPQHF
many,TRBJ1-5,TRBV6-6,CASRANQPQHF
-,TRBJ1-5,TRBV4-3,CASSQGPGDSNQPQHF
few,TRBJ2-5,TRBV9,CASSSDIETQYF
-,TRBJ2-1,TRBV4-1,CASSHATGESYNEQFF
few,TRBJ2-7,TRBV20-1,CSARTSGSSYEQYF
-,TRBJ2-3,TRBV29-1,CSVEPRVSGSGDTQYF
-,TRBJ1-1,TRBV14,CASSSKDRDRGRAEAFF
-,TRBJ2-7,TRBV13,CASSSSGLSYEQYF
many,TRBJ1-1,TRBV24-1,CATRDRGNTEAFF
-,TRBJ1-1,TRBV28,CASSSPGGSNTEAFF
many,TRBJ2-1,TRBV5-1,CASSYNPQDPYNEQFF
few,TRBJ2-3,TRBV5-1,CASSLVSGKDTQYF
-,TRBJ2-1,TRBV4-3,CASSQGFRTGRFTRGQFF
few,TRBJ1-4,TRBV6-1,CASRVPRGEKLFF
few,TRBJ2-7,TRBV5-1,CAQGRGYEQYF
medium-sized,TRBJ2-1,TRBV12-3/TRBV12-4,CASSSYNEQFF
-,TRBJ2-1,TRBV20-1,CSARVLAGGFNEQFF
few,TRBJ2-7,TRBV7-2,CASSLGGRGSEQYF
once,TRBJ2-1,TRBV19,CASSIRTSGSIGSYNEQFF
-,TRBJ1-5,TRBV20-1,CSAALFAEGVFGQPQHF
few,TRBJ2-7,TRBV25-1,CASSPRFLVSYEQYF
-,TRBJ2-7,TRBV6-2/TRBV6-3,CASSYSYRDYEQYF
-,TRBJ2-5,TRBV25-1,CASSPAGPGETQYF
few,TRBJ2-7,TRBV12-3/TRBV12-4,CASSLSGVQYF
-,TRBJ1-2,TRBV29-1,CSVGDRANYGYTF
many,TRBJ2-5,TRBV7-7,CASSLGRALQKETQYF
-,TRBJ2-1,TRBV11-2,CASSLTSGGFNEQFF
-,TRBJ2-1,TRBV20-1,CSAAPQGKGVFGQFF
few,TRBJ1-5,TRBV4-2,CASSQHTGAGQPQHF
few,TRBJ1-2,TRBV12-3/TRBV12-4,CASSLQGPGYTF
many,TRBJ1-3,TRBV7-2,CASSSLTGNTIYF
-,TRBJ1-2,TRBV27,CAGSTPGTARTF
-,TRBJ2-1,TRBV24-1,CATSDGQSNEQFF
-,TRBJ2-2,TRBV6-2/TRBV6-3,CASSYSRQGFTGELFF
few,TRBJ2-3,TRBV20-1,CSARLAGGDTQYF
-,TRBJ1-2,TRBV12-3/TRBV12-4,CASSFGPATVTFYGYTF
-,TRBJ2-7,TRBV24-1,CATSVSGDTYEQYF
-,TRBJ2-7,TRBV28,CASSTGHTSSYEQYF
few,TRBJ2-5,TRBV18,CASSPRGQKETQYF
many,TRBJ2-7,TRBV20-1,CSASDRSSSYEQYF
-,TRBJ2-1,TRBV6-7,CASSLRRARYIPPALSYNEQFF
few,TRBJ1-1,TRBV2,CASSEGVVSDGFF
many,TRBJ2-4,TRBV20-1,CSAPGPRGNIQYF
few,TRBJ2-7,TRBV7-2,CASSLVPGQELYEQYF
few,TRBJ1-1,TRBV20-1,CSADTQSGNTEAFF